This T cell receptor beta chain was recorded in a study of shared clonotypes between healthy human individuals. Study observations and caveats: Larger richness was generally estimated for naive than memory subsets.

Sorted-subset replicate PCR reactions contained roughly 200 ng DNA, corresponding to some 29,000 T cell genomes. Sequencing used immunoSEQ multiplex PCR; TCRdb keeps in-frame clones, though not all of them. This sample has approximately 530,000 clones, with almost 97% found just once. Of note for this clone: The antigen remains undetermined.

The TCR originated in a woman between 25 and 40 years old in good health. The material sequenced was naive CD4+ T cells sorted from blood. Indicated subset: CD45RA+ positively selected.

Here the CDR3 reads CASSPVSYEQYF. The CDR3 coding sequence is TGTGCCAGCAGTCCAGTCTCCTACGAGCAGTACTTC. This chain joins TRBV2 and TRBJ2-7; D gene uncertain. V lost 5 bases to trimming and J lost 0 bases, with 5 bases between them. CDR1 is SNHLY, CDR2 FYNNEI, per germline. This CDR3 is 12 amino acids long.